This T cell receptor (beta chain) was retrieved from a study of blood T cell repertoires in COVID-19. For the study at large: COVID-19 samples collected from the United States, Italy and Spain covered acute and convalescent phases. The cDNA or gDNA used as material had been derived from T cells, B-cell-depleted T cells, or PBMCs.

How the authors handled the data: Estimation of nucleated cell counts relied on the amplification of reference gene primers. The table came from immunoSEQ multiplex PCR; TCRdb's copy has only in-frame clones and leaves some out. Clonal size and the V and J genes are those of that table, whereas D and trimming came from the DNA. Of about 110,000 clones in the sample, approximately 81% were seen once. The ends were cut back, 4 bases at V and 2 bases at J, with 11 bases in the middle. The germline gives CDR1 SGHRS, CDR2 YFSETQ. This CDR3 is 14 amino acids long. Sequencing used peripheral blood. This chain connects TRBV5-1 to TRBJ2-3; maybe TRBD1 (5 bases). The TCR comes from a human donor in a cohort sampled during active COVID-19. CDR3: CASSQGTFTDTQYF. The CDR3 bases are TGCGCCAGCAGCCAGGGCACGTTCACAGATACGCAGTATTTT.